The clone carrying this T cell receptor (beta chain) was seen once. Its target is unknown. CDR3 length equals 12 residues. Germline V gene lookup returns CDR1 WSHSY and CDR2 SAAADI. The V gene lost 2 bases and the J gene lost 8 bases, with 9 bases spanning the gap. This record comes from a study of blood T cells in healthy people across ages. General study results and limits: Any changes in expanded clonotypes were possibly confounded, as donor CMV status remained unknown. Roughly linearly, TCR beta diversity per million T cells fell as age increased.

Primers used in a second PCR of roughly 6 to 12 cycles were a sample-barcoded 5' primer and a J-beta primer mix. With 12 random nucleotides, a template-switch adaptor tagged each individual cDNA molecule. TCRdb reanalysed the 5' RACE reads using MiXCR and keeps one entry per CDR3 protein. The sample gives some 700,000 distinct CDR3 sequences, 22% of which show up once; approximately 20% is in the top ten. V is TRBV10-2 and J is TRBJ1-1, with TRBD1 as a possible D gene (5 bases). Sequenced: blood. The clonotype was recovered from a man aged 70-80 years in good health. The CDR3 nucleotides read TGCGCCAGCAGTGAGGGGGGAAAAGAAGCTTTCTTT. Translated: CASSEGGKEAFF.